This T cell receptor beta chain is from a study of blood T cell repertoires in COVID-19. Study context: Sources were T cells, B-cell-depleted T cells, or PBMCs; the material itself was cDNA or gDNA.

In the authors' workflow: Reference gene primer amplification gave nucleated cell count estimates. The table came from immunoSEQ multiplex PCR; TCRdb's copy has only in-frame clones and leaves some out. V, J and clone size are those of that table, while D and trimming were read from the DNA. The sample includes roughly 76,000 clones, around 89% seen only once; the top ten take 1.2%. The germline gives CDR1 MNHEY, CDR2 SMNVEV (reference sequence). This CDR3 is 11 amino acids long. The ends were cut back, 7 bases at V and 8 bases at J, with 6 bases in the middle. V and J are TRBV27 and TRBJ1-6; D possibly corresponds to TRBD1 (5 bases). The TCR comes from a woman between 50 and 59 years old with acute COVID-19. The sequencing sample was made of PBMCs or T cells enriched from blood (not recorded which). This CDR3 is CASKGDSPLHF. CDR3 DNA: TGTGCCAGCAAAGGGGATTCACCCCTCCACTTT.